The present T cell receptor beta chain was sequenced within a study of blood T cell repertoires in COVID-19. For the study at large: Sources were T cells, B-cell-depleted T cells, or PBMCs; the material itself was cDNA or gDNA.

Participants came from roughly 23 US areas, aged roughly 18 to 89 years. Cohorts were determined from participant-reported clinical history. In the source study's methods: From reference gene primer amplification, estimates of nucleated cell counts were derived. Clones were sequenced by immunoSEQ multiplex PCR, and TCRdb holds only the in-frame ones, with some missing. D and trimming come from the DNA, and the V and J calls and clone size come from that table. The sample carries about 220,000 clones, approximately 83% recorded once. The V gene's germline CDR1 is MNHEY and CDR2 SVGAGI. Trimming took 2 bases from V and 7 from J; bases not matched to a gene: 3. The CDR3 spans 13 residues.

Sequencing was carried out using PBMCs or T cells enriched from blood (not recorded which). The chain employs TRBV6-5 and TRBJ1-2; 8 nucleotides line up with TRBD1. This receptor was obtained from a woman in her forties with acute COVID-19. CDR3: CASSYPGGFGYTF. The CDR3 DNA follows: TGTGCCAGCAGTTACCCAGGGGGCTTTGGCTACACCTTC.